This record looks at one T cell receptor (beta chain) sequence and its context. The antigen is undetermined. The sample is drawn from a study of CD8 T cells in Susac syndrome. Study background: The sequenced Susac syndrome patients included about six who had clinically active disease and roughly eight who were in remission. Overall study results and limits: Roughly 5 Susac-specific public clones appeared in CD8+ TEMRA repertoires, and fewer than 20 in total CD8+ repertoires.

While CD8+ and CD4+ T cells were isolated negatively, TEMRA cells were enriched by FACS. Random hexamers were used to reverse transcribe roughly 0.5 to 1 ug of RNA. An immunoSEQ multiplex PCR generated amplified TCR beta CDR3 products spanning 54 Vbeta and 13 Jbeta. TCRdb independently ran MiXCR on the immunoSEQ multiplex PCR reads; one entry per CDR3 protein. This table has about 130,000 distinct CDR3 sequences, over 85% appearing once. The CDR3 loop spans 16 amino acids. With 4 bases clipped from V and 8 bases from J, the junction kept 14 bases outside the gene matches. The germline V gene has CDR1 SEHNR and CDR2 FQNEAQ (reference sequence).

V usage is TRBV7-9 and J usage is TRBJ1-2; 9 bases align to TRBD1. Sequencing used CD8+ T cells from PBMCs. This TCR was recovered from a human donor with Susac syndrome. The DNA for the CDR3 is TGTGCCAGCAGCTCTGAGGGGGACAGGGTTTTTCAAGGCTACACCTTC. Residues: CASSSEGDRVFQGYTF.